Described below is a single T cell receptor (beta chain) sequence and its context. Its antigen is still unknown. Primers included in the PCR were 60 Vbeta and 13 Jbeta primers. Here immunoSEQ multiplex PCR was the method, and the copy in TCRdb shows in-frame clones only, minus some. The table includes 95,000 to 150,000 clones, about 70% detected once. The CDR3 is 18 amino acids. CDR1 MGHDK and CDR2 SYGVNS come from the germline V gene. The V end was cut by 7 bases, the J end by 3 bases, with 27 bases between. This sample was included in a study of cytomegalovirus exposure and HLA in healthy donors. Overall study results and limits: Later, TCR association rates were found to vary by HLA locus, highest for DRB1 and lowest for HLA-C. In a later analysis, the majority of CMV-associated beta chains seemingly showed HLA restriction.

The genes are TRBV25-1 and TRBJ1-1; D possibly corresponds to TRBD1 (5 bases). This TCR was sampled from a woman aged 60-75 years in good health and CMV-seropositive. Sequenced: PBMCs. The CDR3 protein is CASTAPGRVVSWDTEAFF. In DNA form, the CDR3 reads TGTGCCAGCACCGCTCCAGGCAGGGTTGTATCTTGGGACACTGAAGCTTTCTTT.